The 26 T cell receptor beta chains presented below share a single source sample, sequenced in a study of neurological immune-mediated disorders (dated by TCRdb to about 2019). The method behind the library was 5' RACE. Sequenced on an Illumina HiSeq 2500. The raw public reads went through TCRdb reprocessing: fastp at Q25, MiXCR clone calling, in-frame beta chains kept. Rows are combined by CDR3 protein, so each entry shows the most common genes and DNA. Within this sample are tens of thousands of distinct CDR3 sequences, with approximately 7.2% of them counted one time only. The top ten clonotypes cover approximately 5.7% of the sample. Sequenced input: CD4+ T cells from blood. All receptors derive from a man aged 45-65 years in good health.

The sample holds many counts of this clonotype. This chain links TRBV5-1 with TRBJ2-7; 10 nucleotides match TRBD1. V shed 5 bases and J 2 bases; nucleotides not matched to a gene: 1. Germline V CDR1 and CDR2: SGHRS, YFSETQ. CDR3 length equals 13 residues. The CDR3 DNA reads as TGCGCCAGCAGAGGACAGGGGGCCTACGAGCAGTACTTC. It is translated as CASRGQGAYEQYF. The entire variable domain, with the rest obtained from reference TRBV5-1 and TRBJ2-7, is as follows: KAGVTQTPRYLIKTRGQQVTLSCSPISGHRSVSWYQQTPGQGLQFLFEYFSETQRNKGNFPGRFSGRQFSNSRSEMNVSTLELGDSALYLCASRGQGAYEQYFGPGTRLTVT.

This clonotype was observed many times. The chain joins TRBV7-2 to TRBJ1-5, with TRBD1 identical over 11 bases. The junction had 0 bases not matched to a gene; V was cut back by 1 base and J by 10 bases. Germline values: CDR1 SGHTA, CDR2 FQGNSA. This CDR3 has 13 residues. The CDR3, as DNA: TGTGCCAGCAGCTTAGGGACAGGGGGCCCCCAGCATTTT. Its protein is CASSLGTGGPQHF.

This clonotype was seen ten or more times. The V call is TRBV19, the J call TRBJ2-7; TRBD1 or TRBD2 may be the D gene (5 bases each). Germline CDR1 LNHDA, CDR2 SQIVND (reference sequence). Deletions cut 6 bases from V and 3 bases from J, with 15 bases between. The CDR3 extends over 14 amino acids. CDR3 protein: CASRSRGRHYEQYF. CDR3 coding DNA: TGTGCCAGTAGGTCGAGGGGAAGACACTACGAGCAGTACTTC.

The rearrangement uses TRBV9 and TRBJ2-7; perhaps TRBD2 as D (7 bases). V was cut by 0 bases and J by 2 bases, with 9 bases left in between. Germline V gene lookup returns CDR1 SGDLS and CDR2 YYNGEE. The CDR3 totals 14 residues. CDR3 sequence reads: CASSVERDTYEQYF. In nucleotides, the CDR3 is TGTGCCAGCAGCGTAGAGCGGGACACCTACGAGCAGTACTTC.

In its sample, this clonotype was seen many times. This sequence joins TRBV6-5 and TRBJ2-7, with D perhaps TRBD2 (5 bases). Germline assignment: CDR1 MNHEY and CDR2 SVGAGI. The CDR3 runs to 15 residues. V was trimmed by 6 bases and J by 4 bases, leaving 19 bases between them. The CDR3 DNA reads TGTGCCAGCAGCACTGGCCCGCGGCCGGGATACGAGCAGTACTTC. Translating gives CASSTGPRPGYEQYF.

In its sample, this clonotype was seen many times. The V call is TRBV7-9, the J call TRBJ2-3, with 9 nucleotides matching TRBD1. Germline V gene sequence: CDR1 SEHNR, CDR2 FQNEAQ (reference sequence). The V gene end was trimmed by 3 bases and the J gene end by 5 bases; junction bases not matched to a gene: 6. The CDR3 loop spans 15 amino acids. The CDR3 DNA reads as TGTGCCAGCAGCTTGGAGACAGGGGGGATAGATACGCAGTATTTT. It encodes CASSLETGGIDTQYF.

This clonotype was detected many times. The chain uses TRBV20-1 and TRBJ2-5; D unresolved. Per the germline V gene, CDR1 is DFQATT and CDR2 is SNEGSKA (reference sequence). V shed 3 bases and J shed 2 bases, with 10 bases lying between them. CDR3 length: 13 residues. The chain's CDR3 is CSARGISQETQYF. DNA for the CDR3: TGCAGTGCTAGGGGTATCTCGCAAGAGACCCAGTACTTC.

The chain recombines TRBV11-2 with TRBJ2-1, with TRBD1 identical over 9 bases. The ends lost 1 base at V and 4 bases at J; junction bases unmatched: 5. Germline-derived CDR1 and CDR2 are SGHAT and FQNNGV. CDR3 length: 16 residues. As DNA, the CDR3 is TGTGCCAGCAGCTTAGGAAGGACAGGGGCATACAATGAGCAGTTCTTC. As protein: CASSLGRTGAYNEQFF.

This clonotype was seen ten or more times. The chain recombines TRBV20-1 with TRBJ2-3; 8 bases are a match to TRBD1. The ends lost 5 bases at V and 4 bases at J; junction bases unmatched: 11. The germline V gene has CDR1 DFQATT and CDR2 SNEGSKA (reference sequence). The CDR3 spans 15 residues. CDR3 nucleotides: TGCAGTGCTGCTCGGGGACAGGCTAGAGCAGATACGCAGTATTTT. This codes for CSAARGQARADTQYF.

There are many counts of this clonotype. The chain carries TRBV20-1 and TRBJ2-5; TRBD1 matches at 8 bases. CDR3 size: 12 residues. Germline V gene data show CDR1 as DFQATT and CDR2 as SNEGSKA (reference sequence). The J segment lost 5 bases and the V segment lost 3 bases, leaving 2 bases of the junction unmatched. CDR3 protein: CSASRTGETQYF. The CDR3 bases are TGCAGTGCTAGTCGGACAGGGGAGACCCAGTACTTC.

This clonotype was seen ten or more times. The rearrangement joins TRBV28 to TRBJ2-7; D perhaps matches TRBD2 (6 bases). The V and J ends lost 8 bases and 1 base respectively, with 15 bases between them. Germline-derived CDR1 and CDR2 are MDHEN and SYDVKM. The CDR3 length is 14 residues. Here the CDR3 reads CASGWGGGSYEQYF. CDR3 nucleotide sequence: TGTGCCAGCGGCTGGGGAGGAGGGTCCTACGAGCAGTACTTC. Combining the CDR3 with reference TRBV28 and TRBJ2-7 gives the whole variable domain DVKVTQSSRYLVKRTGEKVFLECVQDMDHENMFWYRQDPGLGLRLIYFSYDVKMKEKGDIPEGYSVSREKKERFSLILESASTNQTSMYLCASGWGGGSYEQYFGPGTRLTVT.

The CDR3 here is CASREDVSYEQYF. The CDR3 DNA reads TGTGCCAGCAGAGAAGATGTGTCCTACGAGCAGTACTTC. This chain uses TRBV12-3 or TRBV12-4 with TRBJ2-7; D remains ambiguous. CDR3 length: 13 residues. The ends were cut back, 6 bases at V and 1 base at J, with 10 bases in the middle.

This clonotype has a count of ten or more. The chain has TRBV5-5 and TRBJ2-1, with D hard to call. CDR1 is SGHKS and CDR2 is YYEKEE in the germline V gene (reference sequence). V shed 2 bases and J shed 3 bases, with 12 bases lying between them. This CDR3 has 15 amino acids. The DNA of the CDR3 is TGTGCCAGCAGCTTAAGGCAGGAAATCTACAATGAGCAGTTCTTC. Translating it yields CASSLRQEIYNEQFF. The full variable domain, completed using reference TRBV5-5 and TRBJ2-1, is DAGVTQSPTHLIKTRGQQVTLRCSPISGHKSVSWYQQVLGQGPQFIFQYYEKEERGRGNFPDRFSARQFPNYSSELNVNALLLGDSALYLCASSLRQEIYNEQFFGPGTRLTVL.

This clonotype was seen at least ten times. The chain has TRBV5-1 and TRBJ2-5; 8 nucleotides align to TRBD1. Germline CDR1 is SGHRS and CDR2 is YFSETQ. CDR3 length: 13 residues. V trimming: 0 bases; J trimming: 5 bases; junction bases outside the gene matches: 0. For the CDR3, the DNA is TGCGCCAGCAGCTTGGGGGACAGGGAGACCCAGTACTTC. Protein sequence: CASSLGDRETQYF.

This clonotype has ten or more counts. The CDR3 bases are TGCAGTGCTACGGGACAGGGGTTAGACACCGGGGAGCTGTTTTTT. It translates to CSATGQGLDTGELFF. The chain couples TRBV20-1 to TRBJ2-2; 10 nucleotides match TRBD1. The germline CDR1 and CDR2 sequences are DFQATT and SNEGSKA (reference sequence). The CDR3 totals 15 residues. The junction had 5 bases not matched to a gene; V was cut back by 4 bases and J by 3 bases.

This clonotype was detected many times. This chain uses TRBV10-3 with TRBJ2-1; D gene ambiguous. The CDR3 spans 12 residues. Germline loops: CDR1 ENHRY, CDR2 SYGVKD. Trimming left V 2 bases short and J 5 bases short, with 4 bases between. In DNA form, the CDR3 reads TGTGCCATCAGTGAGAGGGACAATGAGCAGTTCTTC. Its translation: CAISERDNEQFF.

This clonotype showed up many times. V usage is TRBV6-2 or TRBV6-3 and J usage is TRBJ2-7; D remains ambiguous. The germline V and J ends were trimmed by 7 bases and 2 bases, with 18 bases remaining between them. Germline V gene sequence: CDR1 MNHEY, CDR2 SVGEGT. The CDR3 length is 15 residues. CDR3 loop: CASTDGRDPTYEQYF. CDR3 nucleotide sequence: TGTGCCAGCACCGACGGGCGAGACCCGACCTACGAGCAGTACTTC.

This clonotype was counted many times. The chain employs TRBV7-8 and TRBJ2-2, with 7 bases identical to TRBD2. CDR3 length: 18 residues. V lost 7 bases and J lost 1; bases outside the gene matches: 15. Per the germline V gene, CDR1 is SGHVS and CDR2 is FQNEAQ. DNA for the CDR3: TGTGCCAGCATCCTACCTCGGGGGGTAGCGGGGAACACCGGGGAGCTGTTTTTT. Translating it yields CASILPRGVAGNTGELFF.

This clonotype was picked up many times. The CDR3 coding sequence is TGCAGCGGTGTGCTCCGGTTCACAGATACGCAGTATTTT. It translates to CSGVLRFTDTQYF. V is TRBV29-1 and J is TRBJ2-3; no definite D call. CDR1 and CDR2 from the germline V gene are SQVTM and ANQGSEA. The V and J ends lost 7 bases and 2 bases respectively, with 13 bases between them. This CDR3 is built from 13 residues.

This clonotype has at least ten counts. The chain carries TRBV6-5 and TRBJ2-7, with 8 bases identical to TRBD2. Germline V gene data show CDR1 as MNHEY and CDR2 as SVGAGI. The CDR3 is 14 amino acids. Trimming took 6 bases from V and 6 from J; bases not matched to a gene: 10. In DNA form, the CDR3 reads TGTGCCAGCAGGGGAGCGGGAGTTAAGGGCGAGCAGTACTTC. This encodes CASRGAGVKGEQYF.

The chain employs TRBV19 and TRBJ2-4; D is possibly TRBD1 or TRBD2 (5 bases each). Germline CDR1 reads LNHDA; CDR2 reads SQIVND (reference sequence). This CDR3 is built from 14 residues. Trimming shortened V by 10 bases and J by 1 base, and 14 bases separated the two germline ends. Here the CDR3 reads CATRSGPAKNIQYF. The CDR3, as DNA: TGTGCCACCCGTTCGGGGCCCGCCAAAAACATTCAGTACTTC.

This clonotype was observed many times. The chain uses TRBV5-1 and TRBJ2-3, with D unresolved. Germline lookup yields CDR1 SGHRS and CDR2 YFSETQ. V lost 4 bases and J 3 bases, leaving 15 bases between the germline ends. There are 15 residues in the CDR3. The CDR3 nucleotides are TGCGCCAGCAGCGAAAACCCCCAGAGTACAGATACGCAGTATTTT. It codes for CASSENPQSTDTQYF.

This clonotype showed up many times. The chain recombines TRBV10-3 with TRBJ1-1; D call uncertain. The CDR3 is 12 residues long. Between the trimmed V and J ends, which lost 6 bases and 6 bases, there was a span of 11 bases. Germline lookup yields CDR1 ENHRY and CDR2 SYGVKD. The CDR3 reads CAISKLGAEAFF. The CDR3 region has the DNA TGTGCCATCAGCAAACTAGGCGCTGAAGCTTTCTTT.

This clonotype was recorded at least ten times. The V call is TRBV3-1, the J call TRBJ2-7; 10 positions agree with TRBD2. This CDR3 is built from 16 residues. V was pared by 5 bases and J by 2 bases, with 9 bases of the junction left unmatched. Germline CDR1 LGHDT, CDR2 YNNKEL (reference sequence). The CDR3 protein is CASSSWVAGGPYEQYF. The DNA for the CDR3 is TGTGCCAGCAGCTCCTGGGTAGCGGGAGGTCCCTACGAGCAGTACTTC.

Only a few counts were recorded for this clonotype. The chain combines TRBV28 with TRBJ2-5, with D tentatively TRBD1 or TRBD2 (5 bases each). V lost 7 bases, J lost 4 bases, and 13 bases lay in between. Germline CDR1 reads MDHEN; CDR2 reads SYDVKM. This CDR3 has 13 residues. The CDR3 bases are TGTGCCAGCATGGGGCAAGGGAGAGAGACCCAGTACTTC. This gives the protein CASMGQGRETQYF.

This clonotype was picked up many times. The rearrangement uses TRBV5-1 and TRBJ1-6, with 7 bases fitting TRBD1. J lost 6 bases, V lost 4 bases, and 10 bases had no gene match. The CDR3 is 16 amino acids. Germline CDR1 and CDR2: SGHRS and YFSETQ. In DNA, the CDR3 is TGCGCCAGCAGCGCCTCCCTTAGGGGGCCTAATTCACCCCTCCACTTT. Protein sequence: CASSASLRGPNSPLHF.